Following are 30 T cell receptor beta chains from one sample sequenced in a study of early stage breast cancer tumors. The repertoire was sequenced with immunoSEQ multiplex PCR; TCRdb's copy has only in-frame clones and lacks some. This sample has roughly 30,000 clones; roughly three fifths occur once, and the top ten carry nearly 8.5%. The sequencing sample was made of breast tumor tissue. The receptors were sampled from a person aged 50-59 years with breast cancer.

The chain couples TRBV30 to TRBJ1-4; D remains ambiguous. In germline, CDR1 is GTSNPN, CDR2 SVGIG (reference sequence). The CDR3 totals 15 residues. The V gene lost 3 bases and the J gene lost 4 bases, with 15 bases spanning the gap. Written as DNA, the CDR3 is TGTGCCTGGAGCATAACTCAGAGGAGTAATGAAAAACTGTTTTTT. Amino acid sequence: CAWSITQRSNEKLFF. Full variable domain (missing parts from reference TRBV30 and TRBJ1-4): SQTIHQWPATLVQPVGSPLSLECTVEGTSNPNLYWYRQAAGRGLQLLFYSVGIGQISSEVPQNLSASRPQDRQFILSSKKLLLSDSGFYLCAWSITQRSNEKLFFGSGTQLSVL.

This clone was picked up a small number of times. The chain carries TRBV9 and TRBJ2-2; D is unclear. CDR1 SGDLS and CDR2 YYNGEE come from the germline V gene. CDR3 length: 11 amino acids. Trimming took 7 bases from V and 3 from J, leaving 4 bases between them. For the CDR3, the DNA is TGTGCCAGCGGGGACACCGGGGAGCTGTTTTTT. Protein: CASGDTGELFF.

A few counts support this clone. The chain links TRBV2 to TRBJ1-1, with 7 bases identical to TRBD1. This CDR3 spans 14 amino acids. The V and J ends lost 3 bases and 6 bases, in that order; junction bases with no gene match: 7. Germline V lookup: CDR1 SNHLY, CDR2 FYNNEI. The CDR3 loop is CASSERTGSSEAFF. As DNA, the CDR3 is TGTGCCAGCAGTGAGCGGACAGGTAGCTCTGAAGCTTTCTTT.

The chain joins TRBV5-1 to TRBJ2-2, with 12 bases that match TRBD2. The CDR3 contains 18 residues. Looked up from germline, CDR1 is SGHRS and CDR2 is YFSETQ. Losses at the gene ends were 6 bases for V and 5 bases for J; bases not matched to a gene: 14. Written as DNA, the CDR3 is TGCGCCAGCACACTCTCCTACCTAGCGGGAGGGGGAACCGGGGAGCTGTTTTTT. Translation gives CASTLSYLAGGGTGELFF.

There are a few counts of this clone. The V gene is TRBV5-4, the J gene TRBJ2-4; 8 nucleotides line up with TRBD2. The CDR3 loop spans 16 amino acids. The V and J ends lost 0 bases and 0 bases, in that order; junction bases with no gene match: 2. Per the germline V gene, CDR1 is SGHNT and CDR2 is YYREEE (reference sequence). The CDR3 sequence: CASSLAGGRAKNIQYF. The CDR3 nucleotides are TGTGCCAGCAGCTTGGCGGGAGGGAGAGCCAAAAACATTCAGTACTTC.

The chain carries TRBV5-6 and TRBJ2-7, with 7 bases lining up with TRBD1. Germline-derived CDR1 and CDR2 are SGHDT and YYEEEE. This CDR3 is 13 amino acids long. The J segment lost 3 bases and the V segment lost 4 bases, leaving 4 bases of the junction unmatched. The CDR3 here is CASSRGQSYEQYF. The DNA of the CDR3 is TGTGCCAGCAGCCGGGGACAGAGCTACGAGCAGTACTTC.

With regard to this clone: Other DNA sequences within the sample encode an identical CDR3. This chain links TRBV30 with TRBJ1-5; tentative D call: TRBD1 (6 bases). Germline CDR1 GTSNPN, CDR2 SVGIG (reference sequence). The CDR3 is 14 residues long. Trimming left V 0 bases short and J 4 bases short, with 10 bases between. The CDR3 bases are TGTGCCTGGAGTGTACAGGGTGGAAATCAGCCCCAGCATTTT. Translating gives CAWSVQGGNQPQHF.

This clone occurred a few times. The gene calls are TRBV2 and TRBJ2-3; 11 nucleotides agree with TRBD2. Germline lookup yields CDR1 SNHLY and CDR2 FYNNEI. The CDR3 covers 15 residues. After removal of 6 bases from V and 0 bases from J, the junction contained 2 bases not matched to a gene. The CDR3: CASRIAGGSTDTQYF. The CDR3 nucleotides are TGTGCCAGCAGAATAGCGGGAGGGAGCACAGATACGCAGTATTTT.

This sequence joins TRBV6-1 and TRBJ2-5, with a weak D call TRBD1 (5 bases). Trimming took 7 bases from V and 2 from J, leaving 14 bases between them. Germline CDR1 reads MNHNS; CDR2 reads SASEGT. This CDR3 is built from 14 residues. The chain's CDR3 is CASTETATQETQYF. The CDR3 DNA is TGTGCCAGCACCGAGACAGCGACACAAGAGACCCAGTACTTC.

This sequence joins TRBV6-6 and TRBJ2-1; 14 bases fit TRBD2. The CDR3 is 14 residues long. The germline V gene has CDR1 MNHNY and CDR2 SVGAGI (reference sequence). V lost 5 bases to trimming and J lost 9 bases; unmatched junction nucleotides: 3. This CDR3 reads CASSGTSGRVEQFF. The DNA for the CDR3 is TGTGCCAGCAGTGGGACTAGCGGGAGAGTTGAGCAGTTCTTC.

This chain joins TRBV11-2 and TRBJ1-1, with 9 nucleotides matching TRBD1. CDR3 length: 14 residues. J gave up 4 bases and V 3 bases, and 3 bases lay outside the gene matches. The germline CDR1 and CDR2 sequences are SGHAT and FQNNGV. The CDR3 spells CASSLGQGATEAFF. DNA of the CDR3: TGTGCCAGCAGCTTGGGACAGGGCGCCACTGAAGCTTTCTTT.

V is TRBV11-2 and J is TRBJ1-5; D gene unclear. Trimming took off 0 bases at V and 1 base at J, with 4 bases between the two ends. The CDR3 covers 14 residues. In germline, CDR1 is SGHAT, CDR2 FQNNGV. CDR3 sequence (DNA): TGTGCCAGCAGCTTAGAGAGAAGCAATCAGCCCCAGCATTTT. This encodes CASSLERSNQPQHF.

This chain uses TRBV6-1 with TRBJ2-7, with D uncertain. CDR1 MNHNS and CDR2 SASEGT come from the germline V gene. CDR3 length: 13 residues. V lost 3 bases and J 6 bases, leaving 12 bases between the germline ends. For the CDR3, the DNA is TGTGCCAGCAGTGATACCGAGGTAGGCGAGCAGTACTTC. Translated: CASSDTEVGEQYF.

The chain carries TRBV11-1 and TRBJ2-2; 12 bases fit TRBD1. Germline trimming cut 5 bases from V and 6 bases from J; bases unmatched to any gene: 7. The germline gives CDR1 SGHAT, CDR2 FQDESV (reference sequence). CDR3 length equals 16 residues. The CDR3 spells CASSKGQGALAGELFF. The CDR3 DNA reads TGTGCCAGCAGCAAGGGACAGGGGGCTTTAGCCGGGGAGCTGTTTTTT. The full variable domain, with the rest looked up from reference TRBV11-1 and TRBJ2-2, is EAEVAQSPRYKITEKSQAVAFWCDPISGHATLYWYRQILGQGPELLVQFQDESVVDDSQLPKDRFSAERLKGVDSTLKIQPAELGDSAMYLCASSKGQGALAGELFFGEGSRLTVL.

The rearrangement uses TRBV5-1 and TRBJ2-1; TRBD2 matches 12 bases. Germline CDR1 and CDR2: SGHRS and YFSETQ. CDR3 size: 16 residues. V lost 4 bases and J lost 3; bases outside the gene matches: 5. CDR3 DNA: TGCGCCAGCAGCCCTCCGACTAGCGGGAGCTACAATGAGCAGTTCTTC. Translating it yields CASSPPTSGSYNEQFF.

This clone was detected a few times. The V call is TRBV18, the J call TRBJ1-1, with D possibly matching TRBD1 (5 bases). V was cut by 3 bases and J by 4 bases, with 9 bases left in between. CDR3 size: 13 residues. The V gene's germline CDR1 is KGHSH and CDR2 LQKENI. The CDR3 DNA sequence: TGTGCCAGCTCACCTGGGACGTTCACTGAAGCTTTCTTT. Amino acid sequence: CASSPGTFTEAFF.

By share, this clone ranks as medium-sized. This chain uses TRBV9 with TRBJ1-2; tentatively, D is TRBD1 (5 bases). Looked up from germline, CDR1 is SGDLS and CDR2 is YYNGEE. CDR3 length: 13 amino acids. Trimming cost V 4 bases and J 8 bases, with 15 bases left between them. The CDR3 DNA is TGTGCCAGCAGCCCCGAGGAGGGGTTGGGCTACACCTTC. This sequence encodes CASSPEEGLGYTF.

This chain joins TRBV5-1 and TRBJ1-4; TRBD1 matches 10 bases. V was pared by 2 bases and J by 8 bases, with 3 bases of the junction left unmatched. There are 14 residues in the CDR3. Germline V gives CDR1 SGHRS, CDR2 YFSETQ. The CDR3 protein is CASSFGQGGEKLFF. DNA for the CDR3: TGCGCCAGCAGCTTTGGACAGGGGGGGGAAAAACTGTTTTTT.

The chain recombines TRBV6-5 with TRBJ2-7; 7 bases agree with TRBD1. This CDR3 is built from 15 residues. Germline V gene sequence: CDR1 MNHEY, CDR2 SVGAGI. Unmatched junction bases numbered 11, after V lost 6 bases and J lost 3 bases. CDR3: CASRTDREFYYEQYF. In DNA form, the CDR3 reads TGTGCCAGCAGAACCGACAGGGAGTTTTACTACGAGCAGTACTTC.

The chain uses TRBV6-5 and TRBJ1-2; 7 positions match TRBD1. The J segment lost 8 bases and the V segment lost 5 bases, leaving 8 bases of the junction unmatched. The CDR3 has 13 residues. The germline V gene has CDR1 MNHEY and CDR2 SVGAGI. CDR3 sequence reads: CASSPTGVGGYTF. The CDR3 region has the DNA TGTGCCAGCAGTCCAACAGGGGTAGGAGGCTACACCTTC.

J is TRBJ2-3 and V is TRBV6-1; 8 bases are a match to TRBD2. Germline values: CDR1 MNHNS, CDR2 SASEGT. V lost 1 base to trimming and J lost 5 bases; unmatched junction nucleotides: 11. This CDR3 is built from 17 residues. The DNA for the CDR3 is TGTGCCAGCAGTGAAGGGGCTAGTCGGGAGGGGATAGATACGCAGTATTTT. Encoded protein: CASSEGASREGIDTQYF.

V gene TRBV18 combines with J gene TRBJ2-3; TRBD2 matches at 9 bases. CDR3 size: 15 residues. Germline CDR1 KGHSH, CDR2 LQKENI. V lost 3 bases and J lost 4; bases outside the gene matches: 5. CDR3 residues: CASSPSLAGSDTQYF. In DNA, the CDR3 is TGTGCCAGCTCACCGTCCCTAGCGGGATCAGATACGCAGTATTTT.

The rearrangement links TRBV30 to TRBJ2-6, with a tentative D call TRBD2 (7 bases). Germline-derived CDR1 and CDR2 are GTSNPN and SVGIG (reference sequence). V lost 1 base and J 4 bases, leaving 14 bases between the germline ends. This CDR3 is built from 16 residues. The CDR3 sequence: CAWSGEGHSGANVLTF. The CDR3 DNA sequence: TGTGCCTGGAGTGGGGAGGGACACTCCGGGGCCAACGTCCTGACTTTC.

This sequence joins TRBV5-4 and TRBJ2-1; TRBD2 matches at 8 bases. V shed 4 bases, J shed 8 bases, and the junction held 14 bases outside the gene matches. The CDR3 has 16 residues. Germline V CDR1 and CDR2: SGHNT, YYREEE (reference sequence). This CDR3 is CASSPGLAVDLDEQFF. In DNA form, the CDR3 reads TGTGCCAGCAGCCCAGGACTAGCCGTCGATTTGGATGAGCAGTTCTTC. Complete variable domain (other parts from reference TRBV5-4 and TRBJ2-1): ETGVTQSPTHLIKTRGQQVTLRCSSQSGHNTVSWYQQALGQGPQFIFQYYREEENGRGNFPPRFSGLQFPNYSSELNVNALELDDSALYLCASSPGLAVDLDEQFFGPGTRLTVL.

J is TRBJ2-1 and V is TRBV2, with 7 bases aligning to TRBD2. V dropped 7 bases and J dropped 9; count of bases not matched to a gene: 12. This CDR3 has 14 residues. Germline V gene data show CDR1 as SNHLY and CDR2 as FYNNEI. The CDR3 DNA reads as TGTGCCAGCATTCCAGCGGGAAGATTCGGTGAGCAGTTCTTC. It encodes CASIPAGRFGEQFF.

A remark on this clone: This same CDR3 is encoded by further DNA sequences in the sample. The gene calls are TRBV18 and TRBJ1-5; D remains unclear. CDR1 and CDR2 from the germline V gene are KGHSH and LQKENI. This CDR3 comprises 12 residues. V shed 2 bases and J shed 5 bases, with 4 bases lying between them. The CDR3 loop reads CASSPGDQPQHF. The CDR3 coding sequence is TGTGCCAGCTCACCAGGGGATCAGCCCCAGCATTTT.

This clone has at least ten counts. The chain uses TRBV6-5 and TRBJ2-7, with a tentative D call TRBD1 (5 bases). The length of the CDR3 is 13 residues. The germline V gene has CDR1 MNHEY and CDR2 SVGAGI. Trimming stripped 5 bases from V and 10 bases from J, with 18 bases between. In DNA, the CDR3 is TGTGCCAGCAGTCCCGGGCAGGGCACGGAACAGTACTTC. Translating gives CASSPGQGTEQYF.

The chain has TRBV6-5 and TRBJ2-5; 10 bases match TRBD1. The CDR3 is 14 amino acids. With V trimmed by 5 bases and J by 5 bases, 5 bases remained unmatched. Germline CDR1 MNHEY, CDR2 SVGAGI. CDR3: CASSDWDRGETQYF. The CDR3 DNA reads TGTGCCAGCAGTGACTGGGACAGGGGCGAGACCCAGTACTTC.

This clone was picked up a small number of times. CDR3 sequence: CASSLKRVNTEAFF. DNA of the CDR3: TGTGCCAGCAGCCTGAAGAGAGTGAACACTGAAGCTTTCTTT. The chain has TRBV5-6 and TRBJ1-1; unclear D gene. This CDR3 region has 14 residues. Germline CDR1 SGHDT, CDR2 YYEEEE. V dropped 4 bases and J dropped 0 bases, with 10 bases sitting between them.

The V and J genes are TRBV6-6 and TRBJ1-3, with D possibly TRBD1 on 6 matching bases. The ends were cut back, 7 bases at V and 0 bases at J, with 16 bases in the middle. Looked up from germline, CDR1 is MNHNY and CDR2 is SVGAGI (reference sequence). The CDR3 spans 16 residues. The CDR3 coding sequence is TGTGCCAGCACCACCAACACAGGGATCTCTGGAAACACCATATATTTT. It encodes CASTTNTGISGNTIYF.